This T cell receptor (beta chain) is from a study of CD8+ T cells in alopecia areata. Concerning this clone itself: Its antigen is as yet unknown.

Cell sorting on a FACSAria was used to separate CD4+ and CD8+ T cells from the PBMCs. Points from the study as a whole: In lesional scalp, particularly from alopecia totalis/universalis, clonality was higher than in normal scalp.

The sequencing template was cDNA reverse transcribed from extracted RNA. Only in-frame clones appear in the TCRdb table, and some are missing; sequencing was by immunoSEQ multiplex PCR. In the table there are roughly 140,000 clones, approximately 53% of which are singletons. The length of the CDR3 is 14 residues. Trimming took 4 bases from V and 4 from J; bases not matched to a gene: 2. Germline V gives CDR1 MGHDK, CDR2 SYGVNS. The chain couples TRBV25-1 to TRBJ1-2; 11 bases map to TRBD1. The specimen comprised CD8+ T cells sorted from blood, sampled at week 0. This TCR was sampled from a human donor with alopecia areata. CDR3 sequence: CASSAGTGGYGYTF. In DNA form, the CDR3 reads TGTGCCAGCAGTGCCGGGACAGGGGGCTATGGCTACACCTTC.